The T cell receptor (beta chain) described here comes from a study of technical replicates of blood from four donors. Produced via immunoSEQ multiplex PCR; TCRdb's table is partial and in-frame only. The top ten clones hold approximately 0.3% of a sample with about 88,000 clones, 85% to 95% of them seen once. Trimming left V 2 bases short and J 4 bases short, with 11 bases between. Germline V gene data show CDR1 as GTSNPN and CDR2 as SVGIG (reference sequence). CDR3 length: 13 amino acids. This TCR was recovered from a human donor in good health. J is TRBJ1-2 and V is TRBV30; D gene unclear. The sample comprised T cells isolated from PBMCs. The CDR3 spells CAWSSSPFYGYTF. The CDR3, as DNA: TGTGCCTGGAGTAGCTCGCCCTTCTATGGCTACACCTTC.